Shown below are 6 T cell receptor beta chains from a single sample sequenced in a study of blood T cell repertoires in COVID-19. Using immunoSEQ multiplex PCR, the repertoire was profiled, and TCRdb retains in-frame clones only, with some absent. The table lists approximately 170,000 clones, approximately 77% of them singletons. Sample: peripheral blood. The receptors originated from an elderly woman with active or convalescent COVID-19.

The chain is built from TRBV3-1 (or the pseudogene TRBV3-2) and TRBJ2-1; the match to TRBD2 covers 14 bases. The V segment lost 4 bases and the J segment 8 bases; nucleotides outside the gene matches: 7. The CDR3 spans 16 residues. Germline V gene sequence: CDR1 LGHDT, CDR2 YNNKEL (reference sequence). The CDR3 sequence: CASSPRLAGGYDEQFF. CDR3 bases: TGTGCCAGCAGCCCCCGACTAGCGGGAGGGTACGATGAGCAGTTCTTC.

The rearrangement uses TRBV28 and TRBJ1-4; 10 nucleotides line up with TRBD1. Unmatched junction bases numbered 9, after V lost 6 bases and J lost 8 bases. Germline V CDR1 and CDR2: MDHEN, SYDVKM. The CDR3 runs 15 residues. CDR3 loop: CASSTTGQGHEKLFF. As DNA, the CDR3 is TGTGCCAGCAGCACAACGGGACAGGGGCACGAAAAACTGTTTTTT.

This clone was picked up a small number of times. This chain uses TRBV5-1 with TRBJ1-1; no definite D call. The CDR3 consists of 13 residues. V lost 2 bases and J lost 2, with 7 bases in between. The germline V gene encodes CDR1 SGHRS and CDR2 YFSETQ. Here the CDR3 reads CASSFGSNTEAFF. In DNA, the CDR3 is TGCGCCAGCAGCTTCGGGTCCAACACTGAAGCTTTCTTT.

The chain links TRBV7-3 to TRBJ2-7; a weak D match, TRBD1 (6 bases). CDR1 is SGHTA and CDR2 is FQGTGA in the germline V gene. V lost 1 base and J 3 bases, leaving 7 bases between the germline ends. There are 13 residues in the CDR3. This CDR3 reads CASSLKTGYEQYF. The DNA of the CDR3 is TGTGCCAGCAGCTTAAAGACAGGCTACGAGCAGTACTTC.

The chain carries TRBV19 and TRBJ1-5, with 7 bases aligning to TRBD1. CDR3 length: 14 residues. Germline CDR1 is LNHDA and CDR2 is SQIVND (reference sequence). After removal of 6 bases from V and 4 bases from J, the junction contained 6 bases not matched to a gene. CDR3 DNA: TGTGCCAGTAGCTATAACAGGGGAAATCAGCCCCAGCATTTT. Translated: CASSYNRGNQPQHF.

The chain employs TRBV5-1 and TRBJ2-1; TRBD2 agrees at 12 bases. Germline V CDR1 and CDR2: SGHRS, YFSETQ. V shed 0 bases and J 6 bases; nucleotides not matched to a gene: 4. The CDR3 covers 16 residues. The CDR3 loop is CASSLVASGRANEQFF. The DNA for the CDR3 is TGCGCCAGCAGCTTGGTCGCTAGCGGGAGGGCCAATGAGCAGTTCTTC.